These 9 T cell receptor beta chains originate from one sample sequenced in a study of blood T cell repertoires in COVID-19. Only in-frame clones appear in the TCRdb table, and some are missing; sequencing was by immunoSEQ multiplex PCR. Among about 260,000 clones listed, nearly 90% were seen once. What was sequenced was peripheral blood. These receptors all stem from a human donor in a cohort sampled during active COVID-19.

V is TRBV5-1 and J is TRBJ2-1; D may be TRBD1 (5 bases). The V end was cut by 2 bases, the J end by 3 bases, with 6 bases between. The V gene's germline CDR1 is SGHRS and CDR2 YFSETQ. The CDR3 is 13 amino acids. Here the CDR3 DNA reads TGCGCCAGCAGCTTAGACAGCTACAATGAGCAGTTCTTC. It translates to CASSLDSYNEQFF.

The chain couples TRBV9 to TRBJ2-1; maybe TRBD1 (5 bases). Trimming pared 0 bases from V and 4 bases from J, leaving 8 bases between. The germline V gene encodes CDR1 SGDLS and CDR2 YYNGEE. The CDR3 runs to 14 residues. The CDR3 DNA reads TGTGCCAGCAGCGTAGGTGGGGCTTACAATGAGCAGTTCTTC. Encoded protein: CASSVGGAYNEQFF. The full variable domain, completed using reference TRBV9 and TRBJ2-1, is DSGVTQTPKHLITATGQRVTLRCSPRSGDLSVYWYQQSLDQGLQFLIQYYNGEERAKGNILERFSAQQFPDLHSELNLSSLELGDSALYFCASSVGGAYNEQFFGPGTRLTVL.

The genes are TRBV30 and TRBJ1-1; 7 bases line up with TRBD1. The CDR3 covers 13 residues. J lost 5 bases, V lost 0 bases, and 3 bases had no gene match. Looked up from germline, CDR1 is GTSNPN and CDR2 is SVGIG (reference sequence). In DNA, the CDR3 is TGTGCCTGGAGTGTATCCAGGGGGACTGAAGCTTTCTTT. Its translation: CAWSVSRGTEAFF.

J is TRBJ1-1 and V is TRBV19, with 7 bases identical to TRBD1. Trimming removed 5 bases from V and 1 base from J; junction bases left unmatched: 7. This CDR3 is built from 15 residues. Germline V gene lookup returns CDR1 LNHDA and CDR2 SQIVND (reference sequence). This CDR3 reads CASSARQGWNTEAFF. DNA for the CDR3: TGTGCCAGTAGTGCCCGACAGGGTTGGAACACTGAAGCTTTCTTT.

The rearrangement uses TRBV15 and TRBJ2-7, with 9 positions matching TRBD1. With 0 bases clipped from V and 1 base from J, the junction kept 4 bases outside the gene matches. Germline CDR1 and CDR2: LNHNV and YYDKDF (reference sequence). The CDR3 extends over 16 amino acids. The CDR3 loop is CATSRDIGTGSYEQYF. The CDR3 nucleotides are TGTGCCACCAGCAGAGATATTGGGACAGGGTCCTACGAGCAGTACTTC.

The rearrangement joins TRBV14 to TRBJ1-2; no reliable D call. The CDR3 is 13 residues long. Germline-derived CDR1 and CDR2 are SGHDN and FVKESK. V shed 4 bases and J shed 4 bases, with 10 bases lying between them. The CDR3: CASSRGRSYGYTF. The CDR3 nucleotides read TGTGCCAGCAGCCGAGGGAGAAGCTATGGCTACACCTTC.

The CDR3 sequence is CASSLAGGKNEQYF. In DNA form, the CDR3 reads TGTGCCAGCAGCTTAGCAGGGGGAAAAAACGAGCAGTACTTC. V usage is TRBV7-9 and J usage is TRBJ2-7; possibly TRBD1 for D (6 bases). Deletions cut 0 bases from V and 5 bases from J, with 11 bases between. Per the germline V gene, CDR1 is SEHNR and CDR2 is FQNEAQ (reference sequence). This CDR3 spans 14 amino acids.

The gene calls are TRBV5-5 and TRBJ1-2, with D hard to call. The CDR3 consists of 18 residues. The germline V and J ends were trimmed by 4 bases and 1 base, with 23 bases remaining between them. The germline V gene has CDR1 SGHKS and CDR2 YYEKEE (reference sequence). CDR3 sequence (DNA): TGTGCCAGCAGCACCGTTAAAAGTCAGATTCCATTTAACTATGGCTACACCTTC. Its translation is CASSTVKSQIPFNYGYTF.

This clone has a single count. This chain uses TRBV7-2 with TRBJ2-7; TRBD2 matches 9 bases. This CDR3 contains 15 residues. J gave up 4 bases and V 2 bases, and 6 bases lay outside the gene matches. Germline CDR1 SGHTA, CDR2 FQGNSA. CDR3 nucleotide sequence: TGTGCCAGCAGCTTATTTGCGGGAGGGCCTTACGAGCAGTACTTC. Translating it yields CASSLFAGGPYEQYF.